This section outlines one T cell receptor (beta chain) sequence together with its context. V lost 2 bases and J lost 5, with 7 bases in between. From germline, CDR1 is MDHEN and CDR2 SYDVKM. This CDR3 is 12 amino acids long. The sample originates from a study of cytomegalovirus exposure and HLA in healthy donors. Some clones are missing from TCRdb's copy, which holds only in-frame ones; the method was immunoSEQ multiplex PCR. Among 150,000 or so clones listed, about four fifths were seen once. The sequencing input was PBMCs. The rearrangement joins TRBV28 to TRBJ2-7; D is unresolved. This receptor was identified in a young man in good health and CMV-seropositive. CDR3 residues: CASSLSLDEQYF. The CDR3, as DNA: TGTGCCAGCAGTTTAAGCCTAGACGAGCAGTACTTC. Full variable domain (rest looked up from reference TRBV28 and TRBJ2-7): DVKVTQSSRYLVKRTGEKVFLECVQDMDHENMFWYRQDPGLGLRLIYFSYDVKMKEKGDIPEGYSVSREKKERFSLILESASTNQTSMYLCASSLSLDEQYFGPGTRLTVT.